Listed below are T cell receptor beta chains from one sample, sequenced in a study of sequential checkpoint blockade in melanoma. Sequencing used immunoSEQ multiplex PCR; TCRdb keeps in-frame clones, though not all of them. The sample carries 35,000 to 40,000 clones, 32% recorded once. Sequenced material: tumor tissue (inferred from file names), taken from a patient given nivolumab and ipilimumab in sequence. All receptors come from a human donor with melanoma. Both conserved end residues are part of each CDR3. The D gene is left open where the match is weak. Size values are once, few and many counts, or a class for expanded clones, and some rows have none.

TRBJ2-1,TRBV6-8,few,.,TGTGCCAGCAGTCCACTGGGGAATGAGCAGTTCTTC,CASSPLGNEQFF
TRBJ2-7,TRBV4-1,.,TRBD2,TGCGCCAGCAGCCAAGAAGCAAATAGCGGGATTTACGAGCAGTACTTC,CASSQEANSGIYEQYF
TRBJ2-3,TRBV6-8,.,.,TGTGCCAGCAGTTACTCGGCAATCACAGATACGCAGTATTTT,CASSYSAITDTQYF
TRBJ1-4,TRBV11-3,.,.,TGTGCCAGCAGCTTAGAACGGCGGGGTCTTAATGAAAAACTGTTTTTT,CASSLERRGLNEKLFF
TRBJ2-3,TRBV5-1,.,.,TGCGCCAGCAGCTTGGAAGGGTTTCCCACAGATACGCAGTATTTT,CASSLEGFPTDTQYF
TRBJ2-3,TRBV6-8,.,TRBD2,TGTGCCACTCAGCGGGGGGCGAGCACAGATACGCAGTATTTT,CATQRGASTDTQYF
TRBJ1-1,TRBV29-1,.,.,TGCAGCGTTGATCAGGGCCCAACAATAACTGAAGCTTTCTTT,CSVDQGPTITEAFF
TRBJ2-2,TRBV10-3,.,TRBD2,TGTGCCACCGGCTCTGGGGACTACCTCAACACCGGGGAGCTGTTTTTT,CATGSGDYLNTGELFF
TRBJ2-1,TRBV9,.,.,TGTGCCAGCAGTGTCTCTAGCCTCGAGCAGTTCTTC,CASSVSSLEQFF
TRBJ2-7,TRBV19,.,.,TGTGCCAGTAGTATCGGACGGATCTACGAGCAGTACTTC,CASSIGRIYEQYF
TRBJ1-3,TRBV6-8,.,.,TGTGCCAGCAGTTACTCCTACCCCGGACGAGGAAACACCATATATTTT,CASSYSYPGRGNTIYF
TRBJ2-5,TRBV10-2,.,.,TGCGCCAGCAGTGTCAGGGGTTCGGAGACCCAGTACTTC,CASSVRGSETQYF
TRBJ1-2,TRBV19,.,.,TGTGCCAGTAGTATCCCCCCGACGGGGGGCTACACCTTC,CASSIPPTGGYTF
TRBJ2-7,TRBV6-1,few,.,TGTGCCATCAGTGAAGGGGACGTAGCCTACGAGCAGTACTTC,CAISEGDVAYEQYF
TRBJ2-5,TRBV19,.,.,TGTGCCAGTAGTATCTCTACCCAAGAGACCCAGTACTTC,CASSISTQETQYF
TRBJ2-3,TRBV9,.,TRBD1,TGTGCCAGCAGTCAGGACAGGTCCACAGATACGCAGTATTTT,CASSQDRSTDTQYF
TRBJ1-2,TRBV9,few,TRBD1,TGTGCCAGCAGCGGATGGACAGGATACTATAACTATGGCTACACCTTC,CASSGWTGYYNYGYTF
TRBJ2-3,TRBV28,.,TRBD2,TGTGCCAGCAGTTTAGCGGGGGGTTCCTTGGATACGCAGTATTTT,CASSLAGGSLDTQYF
TRBJ1-1,TRBV6-8,.,.,TGTGCCAGCAGTAGTGGGTTGATCAACACTGAAGCTTTCTTT,CASSSGLINTEAFF
TRBJ1-6,TRBV11-3,many,.,TGTGCCAGCAGCCACTCGGACAGCAATTCACCCCTCCACTTT,CASSHSDSNSPLHF
TRBJ1-4,TRBV30,few,TRBD1,TGTGCCTGGAGTGACACCGGGACAGGAATGGAAAAACTGTTTTTT,CAWSDTGTGMEKLFF
TRBJ1-6,TRBV14,.,.,TGTGCCAGCAGCCAAGATACAGGGAATCTTTCACCCCTCCACTTT,CASSQDTGNLSPLHF
TRBJ2-1,TRBV6-8,.,TRBD2,TGTGCCAGCAGTTACGCGGGGGGCCCGTCCTACAATGAGCAGTTCTTC,CASSYAGGPSYNEQFF
TRBJ1-2,TRBV14,.,.,TGTGCCAGCAGCCAAGTGGGGGCAGGGGCCTATGGCTACACCTTC,CASSQVGAGAYGYTF
TRBJ2-7,TRBV18,.,.,TGTGCCAGCTCACCACCAGGGTCGTACCGCGAGCAGTACTTC,CASSPPGSYREQYF
TRBJ1-6,TRBV28,few,.,TGTGCCAGCAGTACCCTAAGCATCACTTCACCCCTCCACTTT,CASSTLSITSPLHF
TRBJ2-7,TRBV11-3,.,TRBD1,TGTGCCAGCAGCTTGGCCGGGACAGCCTCCTACGAGCAGTACTTC,CASSLAGTASYEQYF
TRBJ1-5,TRBV6-8,few,TRBD1,TGTGCCAGCAGGCAGACAGGGTATAGCAATCAGCCCCAGCATTTT,CASRQTGYSNQPQHF
TRBJ1-5,TRBV30,few,TRBD1,TGTGCCTGGAGTGCGGACAGGGGCAGTCAGCCCCAGCATTTT,CAWSADRGSQPQHF
TRBJ1-1,TRBV30,once,TRBD1,TGTGCCTGGAGACAGGGGAGCACTGAAGCTTTCTTT,CAWRQGSTEAFF
TRBJ2-2,TRBV18,.,.,TGTGCCAGCTCACCACCGTTGGGTGGCACCGGGGAGCTGTTTTTT,CASSPPLGGTGELFF
TRBJ2-3,TRBV7-5,few,.,TGTGCCAGCACTCCATCAGGGTCACTCCGCACAGATACGCAGTATTTT,CASTPSGSLRTDTQYF
TRBJ2-5,TRBV6-8,few,TRBD2,TGTGCCAGCAGCCCGACAATAGCGGGAGGGAGGGAGACCCAGTACTTC,CASSPTIAGGRETQYF
TRBJ2-1,TRBV11-3,.,.,TGTGCCAGCAGCTCGACTAGTAGGGGTTGGGGCGAGCAGTTCTTC,CASSSTSRGWGEQFF
TRBJ2-3,TRBV6-8,.,.,TGTGCCAGCAGTCCCTTTGTAGGGGAAAGCACAGATACGCAGTATTTT,CASSPFVGESTDTQYF
TRBJ2-5,TRBV6-8,.,.,TGTGCCAGCAGGGGTGTCGGGGATCAAGAGACCCAGTACTTC,CASRGVGDQETQYF
TRBJ2-1,TRBV11-3,many,TRBD2,TGTGCCAGCAGCGAAGGACTAGCGAATTACAATGAGCAGTTCTTC,CASSEGLANYNEQFF
TRBJ1-4,TRBV6-8,few,TRBD1,TGTGCCAGCAGTGACCCCTATCAGGGGGCGACTAATGAAAAACTGTTTTTT,CASSDPYQGATNEKLFF
TRBJ2-5,TRBV30,few,TRBD2,TGTGCCTGGAGTGTAGCTAGCGGGAGGACTCAGACCCAGTACTTC,CAWSVASGRTQTQYF
TRBJ1-5,TRBV30,.,.,TGTGCCTGGAGTCCCTCCCAACAGGGACATCAGCCCCAGCATTTT,CAWSPSQQGHQPQHF
TRBJ2-6,TRBV6-8,.,.,TGTGCCATCAGCCTATCCCTTAGCTCTGGGGCCAACGTCCTGACTTTC,CAISLSLSSGANVLTF
TRBJ2-3,TRBV28,.,.,TGTGCCAGCATCAGATTGACGGGGGGCACAGATACGCAGTATTTT,CASIRLTGGTDTQYF
TRBJ1-1,TRBV30,.,TRBD1,TGTGCCTGCCACAGGGGGCCGAGGACTGAAGCTTTCTTT,CACHRGPRTEAFF
TRBJ2-7,TRBV12-5,.,TRBD1,TGTGCCAGCACCCCGGGACAGGGGGCGAGAGAGCAGTACTTC,CASTPGQGAREQYF
TRBJ2-1,TRBV5-1,.,TRBD2,TGCGCCAGCAGCTCGGGACTAGCGGGGGATGAGCAGTTCTTC,CASSSGLAGDEQFF
TRBJ2-5,TRBV5-1,.,TRBD2,TGCGCCAGCAGCTCGCCAGCGGGGGCTCAAGAGACCCAGTACTTC,CASSSPAGAQETQYF
TRBJ2-3,TRBV30,.,.,TGTGCCTGGAGCCCAACGGGTCCCGGGACAGATACGCAGTATTTT,CAWSPTGPGTDTQYF
TRBJ1-5,TRBV11-3,.,.,TGTGCCAGCAGCTTCCAGGGGAGAGGACAGCCCCAGCATTTT,CASSFQGRGQPQHF
TRBJ2-7,TRBV18,.,TRBD2,TGTGCCAGCTCACCATTCCCGGGACTAGCGGGGGTTAGCGAGCAGTACTTC,CASSPFPGLAGVSEQYF
TRBJ2-7,TRBV19,.,.,TGTGCCAGTAGTAAGGGGACAAGCTACGAGCAGTACTTC,CASSKGTSYEQYF
TRBJ2-1,TRBV19,once,TRBD2,TGTGCCAGTAGTATAGAGCCCGCGACTAGCGGGGGAGCCCGGGATGAGCAGTTCTTC,CASSIEPATSGGARDEQFF
TRBJ1-2,TRBV19,.,.,TGTGCCAGTAGTGGGGGAGTATTTTATGGCTACACCTTC,CASSGGVFYGYTF
TRBJ2-2,TRBV19,.,.,TGTGCCAGTAGTATGGAGGACCGAATAGGAACCGGGGAGCTGTTTTTT,CASSMEDRIGTGELFF
TRBJ1-3,TRBV11-3,few,TRBD1,TGTGCCAGCAGTACCTTTGGCAGGGGGCGGCTTGGAAACACCATATATTTT,CASSTFGRGRLGNTIYF
TRBJ2-2,TRBV2,few,.,TGTGCCAGCAGCCCGAGGGGTTCGAGGAGTGACACCGGGGAGCTGTTTTTT,CASSPRGSRSDTGELFF
TRBJ2-2,TRBV11-3,.,.,TGTGCCAGCAGCCCTCGACCTTATCCCGGGACCGACACGTACACCGGGGAGCTGTTTTTT,CASSPRPYPGTDTYTGELFF